The rows below give T cell receptor beta chains drawn from one sample of a study of molecular identifiers for immune sequencing clone quantification. TCRdb reprocessed the PCR reads with MiXCR, giving one entry per CDR3 protein. The sample carries over 600,000 distinct CDR3 sequences, 20% recorded once. Material: naive CD8+ T cells from blood, with Jurkat cell RNA spiked in. The receptors were gathered from a human donor in good health. Some libraries in this study had Jurkat cell RNA spiked in. Both conserved end residues are trimmed from each CDR3.

v_call: TRBV7-9; j_call: TRBJ2-7; cdr3_aa: ASSFTSAAQPPYEQY
v_call: TRBV9; j_call: TRBJ2-3; cdr3_aa: ASSVVTSGDTQY
v_call: TRBV4-1; j_call: TRBJ2-1; cdr3_aa: ASSQPLAGAYNEQF
v_call: TRBV4-3; j_call: TRBJ1-1; cdr3_aa: ASSLLTSPNTEAF
v_call: TRBV29-1; j_call: TRBJ1-1; cdr3_aa: SVEEPKVSEAF
v_call: TRBV2; j_call: TRBJ1-1; cdr3_aa: ASTLLGPGSEAF
v_call: TRBV20-1; j_call: TRBJ2-7; cdr3_aa: SARDRGTSAYEQY
v_call: TRBV11-2; j_call: TRBJ1-6; cdr3_aa: ASSSKGRGGSNNSPLH
v_call: TRBV27; j_call: TRBJ2-2; cdr3_aa: ASSLLSFRAGAGELF
v_call: TRBV6-6; j_call: TRBJ2-5; cdr3_aa: ATLGLASRETQY
v_call: TRBV2; j_call: TRBJ2-5; cdr3_aa: ASSEAGQDQETQY
v_call: TRBV6-6; j_call: TRBJ2-5; cdr3_aa: ASSYYTGVQETQY
v_call: TRBV7-9; j_call: TRBJ2-7; cdr3_aa: ASSFGTSASYEQY
v_call: TRBV13; j_call: TRBJ1-5; cdr3_aa: ASSDRGYSNQPQH
v_call: TRBV29-1; j_call: TRBJ2-7; cdr3_aa: SVVLEGYEQY
v_call: TRBV12-3/TRBV12-4; j_call: TRBJ2-7; cdr3_aa: ASSFIGGQTHYEQY
v_call: TRBV9; j_call: TRBJ2-7; cdr3_aa: ASSPDDYYEQY
v_call: TRBV4-3; j_call: TRBJ2-7; cdr3_aa: ASSQSRLAGAYEQY
v_call: TRBV27; j_call: TRBJ2-7; cdr3_aa: ACSKGAGAYEQY
v_call: TRBV29-1; j_call: TRBJ2-3; cdr3_aa: SVRGTHQSTVTQY